The source of this T cell receptor beta chain is a study of blood T cell repertoires in COVID-19. About the research overall: The cDNA or gDNA used as material had been derived from T cells, B-cell-depleted T cells, or PBMCs.

V lost 7 bases, J lost 5 bases, and 14 bases stayed unmatched. Germline assignment: CDR1 LNHDA and CDR2 SQIVND (reference sequence). The CDR3 contains 18 residues. Source study methods: It was from reference gene primer amplification that nucleated cell counts were estimated. TCRdb's copy holds only in-frame clones and misses some; the assay was immunoSEQ multiplex PCR. The DNA was the basis for D and trimming; V, J and clone size are from that table. The sample lists more than 95,000 clones, 87% seen once, with over 7% in the top ten. The chain is built from TRBV19 and TRBJ2-5; the match to TRBD2 covers 15 bases. Sequencing used peripheral blood. The TCR was taken from a human donor in a cohort sampled during active COVID-19. CDR3: CASTPKGTSGGRWETQYF. The CDR3 region has the DNA TGTGCCAGTACTCCGAAGGGGACTAGCGGGGGGCGGTGGGAGACCCAGTACTTC.